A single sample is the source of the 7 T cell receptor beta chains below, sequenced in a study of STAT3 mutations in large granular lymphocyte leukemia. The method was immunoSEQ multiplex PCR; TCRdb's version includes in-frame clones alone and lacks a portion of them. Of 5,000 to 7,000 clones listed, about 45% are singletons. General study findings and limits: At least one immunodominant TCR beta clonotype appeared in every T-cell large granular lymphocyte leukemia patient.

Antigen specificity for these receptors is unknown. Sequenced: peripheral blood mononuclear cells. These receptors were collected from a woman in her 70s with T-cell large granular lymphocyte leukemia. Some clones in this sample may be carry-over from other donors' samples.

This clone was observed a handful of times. The CDR3 nucleotides are TGTGCCAGTAGATCGGGGGAGACAACAAGCACAGATACGCAGTATTTT. Its translation: CASRSGETTSTDTQYF. The V call is TRBV19, the J call TRBJ2-3; maybe TRBD2 (6 bases). Deletions cut 6 bases from V and 0 bases from J, with 16 bases between. Per germline, CDR1 LNHDA and CDR2 SQIVND (reference sequence). The CDR3 contains 16 residues.

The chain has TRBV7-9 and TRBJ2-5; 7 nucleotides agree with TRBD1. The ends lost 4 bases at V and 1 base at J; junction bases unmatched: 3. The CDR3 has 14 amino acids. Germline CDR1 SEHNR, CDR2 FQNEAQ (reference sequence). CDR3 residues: CASSSWTGQETQYF. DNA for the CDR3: TGTGCCAGCAGCTCCTGGACAGGCCAAGAGACCCAGTACTTC. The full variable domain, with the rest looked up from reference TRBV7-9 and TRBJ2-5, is DTGVSQNPRHKITKRGQNVTFRCDPISEHNRLYWYRQTLGQGPEFLTYFQNEAQLEKSRLLSDRFSAERPKGSFSTLEIQRTEQGDSAMYLCASSSWTGQETQYFGPGTRLLVL.

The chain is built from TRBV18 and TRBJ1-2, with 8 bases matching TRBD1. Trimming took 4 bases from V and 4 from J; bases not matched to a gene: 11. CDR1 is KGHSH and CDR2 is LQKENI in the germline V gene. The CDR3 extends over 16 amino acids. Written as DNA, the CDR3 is TGTGCCAGCTCACGGCAGGAAAAAACAGGGGGCTATGGCTACACCTTC. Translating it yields CASSRQEKTGGYGYTF.

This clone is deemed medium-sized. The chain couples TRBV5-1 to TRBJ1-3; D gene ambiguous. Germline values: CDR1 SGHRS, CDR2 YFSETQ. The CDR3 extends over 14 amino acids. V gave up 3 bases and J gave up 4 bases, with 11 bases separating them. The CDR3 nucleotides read TGCGCCAGCAGCTCCACGGCTGGGGGAAACACCATATATTTT. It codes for CASSSTAGGNTIYF.

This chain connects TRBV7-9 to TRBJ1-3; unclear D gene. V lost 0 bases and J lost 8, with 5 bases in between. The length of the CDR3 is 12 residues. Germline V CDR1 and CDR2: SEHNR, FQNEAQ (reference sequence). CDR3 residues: CASSLARYTIYF. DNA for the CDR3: TGTGCCAGCAGCTTAGCGCGCTACACCATATATTTT.

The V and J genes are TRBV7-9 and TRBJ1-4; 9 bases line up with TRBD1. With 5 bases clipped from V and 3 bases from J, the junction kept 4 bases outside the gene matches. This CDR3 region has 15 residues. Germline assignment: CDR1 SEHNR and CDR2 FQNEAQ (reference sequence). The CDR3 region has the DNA TGTGCCAGCAGCCCGGACAGGGGCGCTAATGAAAAACTGTTTTTT. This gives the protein CASSPDRGANEKLFF.

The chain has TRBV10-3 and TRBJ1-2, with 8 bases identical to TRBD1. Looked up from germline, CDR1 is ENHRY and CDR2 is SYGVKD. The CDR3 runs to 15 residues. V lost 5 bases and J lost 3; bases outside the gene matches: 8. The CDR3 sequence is CAISSRQGSDYGYTF. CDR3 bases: TGTGCCATCAGTAGCAGACAGGGGAGCGACTATGGCTACACCTTC.